Listed here is a single T cell receptor (beta chain). The data were taken from a study of blood T cell repertoires in COVID-19. Some clones are missing from TCRdb's copy, which holds only in-frame ones; the method was immunoSEQ multiplex PCR. The table shows around 42,000 clones, with more than 80% occurring only once. CDR3 length equals 13 residues. V lost 2 bases, J lost 4 bases, and 6 bases lay in between. Germline values: CDR1 MNHNY, CDR2 SVGAGI (reference sequence). This TCR was recovered from a man aged 30-40 years with active or convalescent COVID-19. This rearrangement joins TRBV6-6 to TRBJ2-1; possible D gene TRBD2, 6 bases. Input material: peripheral blood. The DNA of the CDR3 is TGTGCCAGCAGTTACGGGGGGTACAATGAGCAGTTCTTC. This sequence encodes CASSYGGYNEQFF.